The clone carrying this TCR beta chain has more than one count but fewer than ten. As yet, its antigen is unknown. The sample belongs to a study of T cell repertoires in cytomegalovirus infection. Study at large: An indication of both CMV infection and matching HLA type came from public TCR beta signatures.

General observations from the study: Frequencies of public TCR beta families were cumulated, and this identified carriers of CMV plus the relevant HLA. Dominating the ex vivo response were TCR beta clonotypes that were CMV-specific and HLA-C-restricted.

TCRdb itself ran the reads through MiXCR, one entry per CDR3 protein. The sample gives hundreds of thousands of distinct CDR3 sequences, about 24% of which show up once; 7% to 9% is in the top ten. Germline lookup yields CDR1 DFQATT and CDR2 SNEGSKA (reference sequence). The germline V and J ends were trimmed by 1 base and 7 bases, with 11 bases remaining between them. The CDR3 extends over 13 amino acids. The sequenced material came from CD8+ T cells from PBMCs. This sequence was found in a human donor in good health (CMV status not recorded). Some clones in this sample may be carry-over from other donors' samples. The V call is TRBV20-1, the J call TRBJ2-1, with a possible D match to TRBD2 (6 bases). In DNA, the CDR3 is TGCAGTGCTAGAGGGTCCGGAGGGAATGAGCAGTTCTTC. It specifies CSARGSGGNEQFF.